Listed below are T cell receptor beta chains from one sample, sequenced in a study of control samples from healthy donors and cancer patients. TCRdb's table, derived via immunoSEQ multiplex PCR, lists solely in-frame clones and lacks some. The sample carries about 150,000 clones, roughly 93% recorded once. Sequenced input: blood. These receptor sequences come from a man between 50 and 59 years old in good health. Both conserved end residues are part of each CDR3. The D gene is left open where the match is weak. Rows give clone size only sometimes, using once, few, many, or a class for an expanded clone.

abundance: -
d_gene: -
j_gene: TRBJ2-5
v_gene: TRBV10-3
len: 12
CDR3nt: TGTGCCATCAGTGCCGGGGAAGAGACCCAGTACTTC
CDR3aa: CAISAGEETQYF

abundance: -
d_gene: -
j_gene: TRBJ2-7
v_gene: TRBV30
len: 15
CDR3nt: TGTGCCTGGAGTCCGACTGGCTATCGGTCCTACGAGCAGTACTTC
CDR3aa: CAWSPTGYRSYEQYF

abundance: -
d_gene: TRBD1
j_gene: TRBJ2-5
v_gene: TRBV7-2
len: 17
CDR3nt: TGTGCCAGCAGCTTAGCGAGTGGATCGACAGGGTACGAGACCCAGTACTTC
CDR3aa: CASSLASGSTGYETQYF

abundance: once
d_gene: -
j_gene: TRBJ2-2
v_gene: TRBV23-1
len: 17
CDR3nt: TGCGCCAGCAGTCCCGCTAGAGGGTTCGCGAACACCGGGGAGCTGTTTTTT
CDR3aa: CASSPARGFANTGELFF

abundance: once
d_gene: -
j_gene: TRBJ2-2
v_gene: TRBV5-1
len: 15
CDR3nt: TGCGCCAGCAGTCCCGTTGCAACGAACACCGGGGAGCTGTTTTTT
CDR3aa: CASSPVATNTGELFF

abundance: -
d_gene: TRBD2
j_gene: TRBJ2-3
v_gene: TRBV14
len: 16
CDR3nt: TGTGCCAGCAGCCAGGGGGGAGCGGGAAGCACAGATACGCAGTATTTT
CDR3aa: CASSQGGAGSTDTQYF

abundance: -
d_gene: TRBD2
j_gene: TRBJ2-7
v_gene: TRBV29-1
len: 13
CDR3nt: TGCAGCGTCCAAGCGGGAACGGGGTACGAGCAGTACTTC
CDR3aa: CSVQAGTGYEQYF

abundance: -
d_gene: -
j_gene: TRBJ2-7
v_gene: TRBV28
len: 15
CDR3nt: TGTGCCAGCAGTTTAGCCAGGGCGTTCGCCTACGAGCAGTACTTC
CDR3aa: CASSLARAFAYEQYF

abundance: -
d_gene: TRBD1
j_gene: TRBJ2-1
v_gene: TRBV5-1
len: 16
CDR3nt: TGCGCCAGCAGCTTGATTCCCAGGGGGCGGCACAATGAGCAGTTCTTC
CDR3aa: CASSLIPRGRHNEQFF

abundance: -
d_gene: -
j_gene: TRBJ1-1
v_gene: TRBV6-2/TRBV6-3
len: 13
CDR3nt: TGTGCCAGCAGTTACCAGGGTTTTACTGAAGCTTTCTTT
CDR3aa: CASSYQGFTEAFF

abundance: -
d_gene: -
j_gene: TRBJ1-1
v_gene: TRBV25-1
len: 14
CDR3nt: TGTGCCAGCAGTGAAGGCAACGTGAACACTGAAGCTTTCTTT
CDR3aa: CASSEGNVNTEAFF

abundance: -
d_gene: -
j_gene: TRBJ2-1
v_gene: TRBV5-4
len: 15
CDR3nt: TGTGCCAGCAGCTTAACCGGCGGGGCCTACAATGAGCAGTTCTTC
CDR3aa: CASSLTGGAYNEQFF

abundance: -
d_gene: TRBD1
j_gene: TRBJ1-1
v_gene: TRBV11-2
len: 14
CDR3nt: TGTGCCAGCAGCCCTCGACAGGGCCCCACTGAAGCTTTCTTT
CDR3aa: CASSPRQGPTEAFF

abundance: once
d_gene: TRBD1
j_gene: TRBJ2-5
v_gene: TRBV24-1
len: 15
CDR3nt: TGTGCCACCAGTGATTCTAGGGGGCGCGGGGAGACCCAGTACTTC
CDR3aa: CATSDSRGRGETQYF

abundance: few
d_gene: TRBD1
j_gene: TRBJ2-4
v_gene: TRBV5-1
len: 11
CDR3nt: TGCGCCAGCAGCTCCGGGACAGGGAAGTACTTC
CDR3aa: CASSSGTGKYF

abundance: -
d_gene: -
j_gene: TRBJ1-3
v_gene: TRBV11-2
len: 17
CDR3nt: TGTGCCAGCAGCTTAGTGAGGGGGGGAGGCTCTGGAAACACCATATATTTT
CDR3aa: CASSLVRGGGSGNTIYF

abundance: -
d_gene: TRBD2
j_gene: TRBJ2-5
v_gene: TRBV7-2
len: 15
CDR3nt: TGTGCCAGCAGCCCCACTAGCGGGAGAGCAGAGACCCAGTACTTC
CDR3aa: CASSPTSGRAETQYF

abundance: -
d_gene: TRBD2
j_gene: TRBJ2-7
v_gene: TRBV3-1/TRBV3-2
len: 14
CDR3nt: TGTGCCAGCAGGTCGACAGCGGGAGGCTACGAGCAGTACTTC
CDR3aa: CASRSTAGGYEQYF

abundance: -
d_gene: -
j_gene: TRBJ2-1
v_gene: TRBV28
len: 13
CDR3nt: TGTGCCAGCAGTTCGGGGGCGAGACTAGGACAGTTCTTC
CDR3aa: CASSSGARLGQFF

abundance: -
d_gene: TRBD2
j_gene: TRBJ2-7
v_gene: TRBV28
len: 13
CDR3nt: TGTGCCAGCACGAGGACTAGCAGCCTGGTGCAGTACTTC
CDR3aa: CASTRTSSLVQYF

abundance: once
d_gene: -
j_gene: TRBJ1-2
v_gene: TRBV5-1
len: 15
CDR3nt: TGCGCCAGCAGCTTGGATTTAAGGAGCCCCTATGGCTACACCTTC
CDR3aa: CASSLDLRSPYGYTF

abundance: once
d_gene: TRBD1
j_gene: TRBJ1-4
v_gene: TRBV5-1
len: 15
CDR3nt: TGCGCCAGCAGCTTGGCCACAGGGGGAGGTGAAAAACTGTTTTTT
CDR3aa: CASSLATGGGEKLFF

abundance: -
d_gene: TRBD2
j_gene: TRBJ2-1
v_gene: TRBV27
len: 17
CDR3nt: TGTGCCAGCAGTTCGTTGTTATCTGGACTAGCCTACAATGAGCAGTTCTTC
CDR3aa: CASSSLLSGLAYNEQFF

abundance: -
d_gene: TRBD2
j_gene: TRBJ2-7
v_gene: TRBV11-2
len: 14
CDR3nt: TGTGCCAGCAGCTTAGAGAGTAGCGGGGGCGAGCAGTACTTC
CDR3aa: CASSLESSGGEQYF

abundance: -
d_gene: -
j_gene: TRBJ1-2
v_gene: TRBV2
len: 15
CDR3nt: TGTGCCAGCAGGCAGTTGAAAAGGGGGGCGAATGGCTACACCTTC
CDR3aa: CASRQLKRGANGYTF

abundance: -
d_gene: TRBD1
j_gene: TRBJ1-5
v_gene: TRBV3-1/TRBV3-2
len: 14
CDR3nt: TGTGCCAGCAGCGACACAGGGGGCAGTCAGCCCCAGCATTTT
CDR3aa: CASSDTGGSQPQHF

abundance: -
d_gene: -
j_gene: TRBJ1-2
v_gene: TRBV7-2
len: 15
CDR3nt: TGTGCCAGCAGCTTAGACGGCAGATCTAACTATGGCTACACCTTC
CDR3aa: CASSLDGRSNYGYTF

abundance: -
d_gene: -
j_gene: TRBJ1-6
v_gene: TRBV5-1
len: 15
CDR3nt: TGCGCCAGCAGCGCGCAGGGGCCCCTTAATTCACCCCTCCACTTT
CDR3aa: CASSAQGPLNSPLHF

abundance: -
d_gene: TRBD1
j_gene: TRBJ2-1
v_gene: TRBV10-1
len: 13
CDR3nt: TGCGCCAGCAGTGTTACAGGGGGCAATGAGCAGTTCTTC
CDR3aa: CASSVTGGNEQFF

abundance: -
d_gene: -
j_gene: TRBJ2-7
v_gene: TRBV18
len: 14
CDR3nt: TGTGCCAGCTCACCATTGGGAAGCTCCTACGAGCAGTACTTC
CDR3aa: CASSPLGSSYEQYF

abundance: -
d_gene: -
j_gene: TRBJ2-5
v_gene: TRBV7-7
len: 15
CDR3nt: TGTGCTAGCAGCCTGATCGGACAGGGAGGGGAGACCCAGTACTTC
CDR3aa: CASSLIGQGGETQYF

abundance: -
d_gene: -
j_gene: TRBJ2-1
v_gene: TRBV4-1
len: 15
CDR3nt: TGCGCCAGCAGCCACCCGATGAGCCGCAACAATGAGCAGTTCTTC
CDR3aa: CASSHPMSRNNEQFF

abundance: -
d_gene: -
j_gene: TRBJ1-1
v_gene: TRBV28
len: 13
CDR3nt: TGTGCCAGCAGCCAAGGGGTCCTCACTGAAGCTTTCTTT
CDR3aa: CASSQGVLTEAFF

abundance: -
d_gene: -
j_gene: TRBJ1-2
v_gene: TRBV28
len: 17
CDR3nt: TGTGCCAGCAGTTCTTTGGACCGGGAGTTTAGGGATCGGGGCTACACCTTC
CDR3aa: CASSSLDREFRDRGYTF

abundance: -
d_gene: -
j_gene: TRBJ1-2
v_gene: TRBV11-2
len: 13
CDR3nt: TGTGCCAGCAGCTTCTCAGCGAACTATGGCTACACCTTC
CDR3aa: CASSFSANYGYTF

abundance: -
d_gene: -
j_gene: TRBJ1-1
v_gene: TRBV30
len: 13
CDR3nt: TGTGCCTGGGGACGTCTCATGAACACTGAAGCTTTCTTT
CDR3aa: CAWGRLMNTEAFF

abundance: -
d_gene: TRBD2
j_gene: TRBJ2-1
v_gene: TRBV5-1
len: 15
CDR3nt: TGCGCCAGCAGCTTTCTAGCGGGAGGGCCGAGTGAGCAGTTCTTC
CDR3aa: CASSFLAGGPSEQFF

abundance: -
d_gene: -
j_gene: TRBJ1-5
v_gene: TRBV6-5
len: 14
CDR3nt: TGTGCCAGCAGCGTAAGGGATAGCAATCAGCCCCAGCATTTT
CDR3aa: CASSVRDSNQPQHF

abundance: -
d_gene: -
j_gene: TRBJ2-1
v_gene: TRBV11-2
len: 15
CDR3nt: TGTGCCAGCAGCTTTTTGTGGGTTGGCTACAATGAGCAGTTCTTC
CDR3aa: CASSFLWVGYNEQFF

abundance: once
d_gene: -
j_gene: TRBJ1-6
v_gene: TRBV5-1
len: 15
CDR3nt: TGCGCCAGCAGCTTGAGTCAGGGGAATAATTCACCCCTCCACTTT
CDR3aa: CASSLSQGNNSPLHF

abundance: once
d_gene: -
j_gene: TRBJ2-5
v_gene: TRBV2
len: 13
CDR3nt: TGTGCCAGCAGCCGGGACCAGCAAGAGACCCAGTACTTC
CDR3aa: CASSRDQQETQYF

abundance: -
d_gene: -
j_gene: TRBJ1-2
v_gene: TRBV25-1
len: 13
CDR3nt: TGTGCCAGCAGTGATTTGAGTGCGAGGGGCTACACCTTC
CDR3aa: CASSDLSARGYTF

abundance: -
d_gene: -
j_gene: TRBJ2-2
v_gene: TRBV7-9
len: 15
CDR3nt: TGTGCCAGCAGCTTAGTGGCAGGCTTCGCCGGGGAGCTGTTTTTT
CDR3aa: CASSLVAGFAGELFF

abundance: few
d_gene: -
j_gene: TRBJ2-5
v_gene: TRBV3-1/TRBV3-2
len: 14
CDR3nt: TGTGCCAGCAGCCAAGATGCAGGGACCGAGACCCAGTACTTC
CDR3aa: CASSQDAGTETQYF

abundance: -
d_gene: TRBD2
j_gene: TRBJ2-7
v_gene: TRBV28
len: 15
CDR3nt: TGTGCCAGCAGTCCCAGACTAGCGGGAGGGCGAGAGCAGTACTTC
CDR3aa: CASSPRLAGGREQYF

abundance: -
d_gene: -
j_gene: TRBJ1-5
v_gene: TRBV4-1
len: 15
CDR3nt: TGCGCCAGCAGCCAAGATGGCCAGGGGAATCAGCCCCAGCATTTT
CDR3aa: CASSQDGQGNQPQHF

abundance: once
d_gene: -
j_gene: TRBJ2-3
v_gene: TRBV11-2
len: 12
CDR3nt: TGTGCCAGCAGCTGGCTCACAGATACGCAGTATTTT
CDR3aa: CASSWLTDTQYF

abundance: -
d_gene: TRBD1
j_gene: TRBJ2-7
v_gene: TRBV11-2
len: 13
CDR3nt: TGTGCCAGCAGCGCTGACAGGGTCCACGAGCAGTACTTC
CDR3aa: CASSADRVHEQYF

abundance: -
d_gene: TRBD2
j_gene: TRBJ2-1
v_gene: TRBV29-1
len: 15
CDR3nt: TGCAGCGTAGAGGCGACTAGCGGGAGGGGTAATGAGCAGTTCTTC
CDR3aa: CSVEATSGRGNEQFF

abundance: -
d_gene: -
j_gene: TRBJ2-4
v_gene: TRBV3-1/TRBV3-2
len: 17
CDR3nt: TGTGCCAGCAGCCAAGAGGGAGGCGGGGCGGCCAAAAACATTCAGTACTTC
CDR3aa: CASSQEGGGAAKNIQYF

abundance: -
d_gene: -
j_gene: TRBJ1-1
v_gene: TRBV10-1
len: 9
CDR3nt: TGCGCCACCTCCTTGGGAGCTTTCTTT
CDR3aa: CATSLGAFF